This T cell receptor (beta chain) was retrieved from a study of CD8+CD57+ T cells in acquired aplastic anemia. The CDR3 extends over 12 amino acids. Germline loops: CDR1 DFQATT, CDR2 SNEGSKA (reference sequence). Trimming pared 3 bases from V and 6 bases from J, leaving 9 bases between. Investigators profiled TCR beta VDJ and CDR3 from genomic DNA template. In TCRdb, the reads were re-called with MiXCR into one record per CDR3 protein. This sample has some 45,000 distinct CDR3 sequences, with about 65% found just once. This clonotype is medium-sized. The material sequenced was sorted CD4+, CD8+, or CD8+CD57+ T cells (not recorded which) from PBMCs. This chain connects TRBV20-1 to TRBJ1-5; no clear D gene. This clonotype was sampled from a human donor in good health, serving as a control. CDR3 in DNA: TGCAGTGCTAGCCAGAGCCCTCAGCCCCAGCATTTT. Residues: CSASQSPQPQHF.